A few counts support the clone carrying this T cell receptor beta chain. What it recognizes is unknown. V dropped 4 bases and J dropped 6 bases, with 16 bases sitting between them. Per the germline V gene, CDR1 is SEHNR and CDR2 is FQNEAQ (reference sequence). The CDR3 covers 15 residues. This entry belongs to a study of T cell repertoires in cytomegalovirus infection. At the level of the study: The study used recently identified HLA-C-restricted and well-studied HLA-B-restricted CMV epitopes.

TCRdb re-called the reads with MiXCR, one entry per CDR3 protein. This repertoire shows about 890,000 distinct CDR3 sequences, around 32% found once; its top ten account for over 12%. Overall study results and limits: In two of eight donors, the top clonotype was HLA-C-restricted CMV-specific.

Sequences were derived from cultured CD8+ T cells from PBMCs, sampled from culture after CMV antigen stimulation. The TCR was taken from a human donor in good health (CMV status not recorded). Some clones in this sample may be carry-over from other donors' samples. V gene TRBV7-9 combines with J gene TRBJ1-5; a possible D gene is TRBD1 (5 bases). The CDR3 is CASSSVRGQGQPQHF. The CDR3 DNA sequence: TGTGCCAGCAGCTCCGTGAGAGGGCAGGGTCAGCCCCAGCATTTT.